These T cell receptor beta chains were read from a single sample in a study of human T cells and chemical hapten exposure. TCRdb re-called the RACE reads with MiXCR, one entry per CDR3 protein. The sample lists 50,000 to 75,000 distinct CDR3 sequences; 11% were seen once. Sequenced here: whole blood, sampled in connection with sensitization to the hapten diphenylcyclopropenone (DPC). Every receptor here comes from a woman in her 30s with alopecia areata. Some clones in this sample may be carry-over from other donors' samples. Each CDR3 is given with its conserved first and last residue. The order of the fields is V gene, CDR3 protein.

TRBV7-2 CASSPRGDRQYF
TRBV7-2 CASSLVSSGLGYEQYF
TRBV6-6 CASSRGRRNSPLHF
TRBV11-2 CASSWTVSGANVLTF
TRBV14 CASSQELGTEAFF
TRBV4-1 CASSQDGGTHEKLFF
TRBV4-3 CASSQELAGGPNNEQFF
TRBV6-5 CASSLSSGATGELFF
TRBV4-2 CASSQNVRTSGGAQETQYF
TRBV7-2 CASSFWRGAPEAFF
TRBV29-1 CSGTVEGDTQYF
TRBV5-4 CASSFGLKDSYGYTF
TRBV15 CATSRPGQANNEQFF
TRBV6-2/TRBV6-3 CASSAASRNHYNEQFF
TRBV11-2 CASSLQVNTEAFF
TRBV12-3/TRBV12-4 CASSGGKGSYNEQFF
TRBV28 CASMSQGLEQYF
TRBV7-9 CASRSSGANVLTF
TRBV18 CASSPQQGNTEAFF
TRBV7-9 CASSSRLDRYNEQFF
TRBV6-5 CASSPFSGVSYEQYF
TRBV5-1 CASSLWDRGTDTQYF
TRBV3-2 CARGAGARDTEAFF
TRBV6-5 CASSYSDFQGGSYNEQFF
TRBV11-1 CASSAELVGKNIQYF
TRBV4-1 CASSQARTGDNEQFF
TRBV7-6 CASSSRTGYEQYF
TRBV28 CASTILGAGYTF
TRBV20-1 CSAQTSGRAIETQYF
TRBV7-9 CASSLTQGNTEAFF
TRBV12-3/TRBV12-4 CASSADGPLADTQYF
TRBV15 CATSVGYNEQFF
TRBV7-6 CASSLLYGELFF
TRBV12-3/TRBV12-4 CASGRGASGYTF
TRBV2 CASRSREEQFF
TRBV5-1 CASSGGSTDTQYF
TRBV29-1 CSVEDCERSSYNSPLHF
TRBV24-1 CATSDPGQGAEGYTF
TRBV7-2 CASSLGQRDIQYF
TRBV4-1 CASSQDRASADEQYF
TRBV7-3 CASARGPQETQYF
TRBV6-4 CASSVELAAHNEQFF
TRBV12-3/TRBV12-4 CASSLGGSSYEQYF
TRBV5-1 CASSLAATGVSYEQYF
TRBV7-2 CASSLQGAISTDTQYF
TRBV12-3/TRBV12-4 CASSATGRGNIQYF
TRBV7-3 CASSNQVGQETQYF
TRBV6-5 CASRISPTGTTGYTF
TRBV29-1 CSVEDHRGYEQYF
TRBV23-1 CATSWGGRGANVLTF
TRBV12-5 CASGLKENTEAFF
TRBV29-1 CSATTGGNNEQFF
TRBV29-1 CSVTGTGLYNEQFF
TRBV29-1 CSASDRADANYGYTF